This T cell receptor beta chain emerged from a study of early T cells in non-severe SARS-CoV-2 infection. Turning to the study itself: Sequenced bulk RNA came from whole blood that was unsorted, and chains were unpaired.

Each single cDNA molecule received a unique molecular identifier. TCRdb re-called the 5' RACE reads through MiXCR, storing one row per CDR3 protein. This table has fewer than 100,000 distinct CDR3 sequences, around 10% appearing once. The V and J ends lost 0 bases and 2 bases respectively, with 9 bases between them. CDR3 length equals 14 residues. Germline V gives CDR1 DFQATT, CDR2 SNEGSKA (reference sequence). On this clonotype: The target antigen is unknown.

General observations from the study: Lookups in VDJdb leaned toward anti-spike CD8 responses and missed private and CD4 specificities.

The sequence was collected from an adult who was a healthcare worker with PCR-confirmed SARS-CoV-2 infection or an uninfected control (not recorded which). The chain uses TRBV20-1 and TRBJ2-3, with no clear D. What was sequenced was whole blood. The CDR3 DNA sequence: TGCAGTGCTAGAGATCGCGGATTCACAGATACGCAGTATTTT. Encoded protein: CSARDRGFTDTQYF.